This TCR beta chain was sequenced during a study of blood T cell repertoires in COVID-19. Study-wide context: Some COVID-19 samples were acute and others convalescent; all came from the United States, Italy and Spain.

The germline gives CDR1 SGHTA, CDR2 FQGNSA. This CDR3 contains 16 residues. Trimming took 4 bases from V and 4 from J; bases not matched to a gene: 6. Some clones are missing from TCRdb's copy, which holds only in-frame ones; the method was immunoSEQ multiplex PCR. The sample has more than 200,000 clones, 65% to 90% seen once; the top ten hold around 10%. The receptor was isolated from a man aged 50 to 59 with COVID-19, enrolled during active disease. Sequenced material: peripheral blood. The chain has TRBV7-2 and TRBJ2-2; 10 bases are a match to TRBD2. In DNA, the CDR3 is TGTGCCAGCAGCTCGCTAGCGGGGGTGGTCACCGGGGAGCTGTTTTTT. It yields the protein CASSSLAGVVTGELFF.